One sample yielded the 8 T cell receptor beta chains listed below, sequenced in a study of identical twins. TCRdb reprocessed the 5' RACE reads with MiXCR, giving one entry per CDR3 protein. The top ten clones hold 9% to 10% of a sample with 240,000 or so distinct CDR3 sequences, approximately 10% of them seen once. Input material: memory T cells sorted from blood. These receptors came from a man in his forties or fifties in good health.

V gene TRBV14 combines with J gene TRBJ2-2, with D possibly matching TRBD2 (6 bases). Germline V gene lookup returns CDR1 SGHDN and CDR2 FVKESK. The CDR3 covers 14 residues. Between the trimmed V and J ends, which lost 6 bases and 5 bases, there was a span of 13 bases. DNA of the CDR3: TGTGCCAGCAGAGACACGGCGGGAACCGGGGAGCTGTTTTTT. It yields the protein CASRDTAGTGELFF.

The chain has TRBV28 and TRBJ2-1, with 13 nucleotides matching TRBD2. J was trimmed by 1 base and V by 1 base; bases with no gene match: 4. This CDR3 is built from 18 residues. CDR1 MDHEN and CDR2 SYDVKM come from the germline V gene. The chain's CDR3 is CASSLSGLAGRSYNEQFF. DNA of the CDR3: TGTGCCAGCAGTTTATCGGGACTAGCGGGAAGGTCCTACAATGAGCAGTTCTTC.

This clonotype occurred a few times. The chain carries TRBV28 and TRBJ2-1, with D tentatively TRBD1 or TRBD2 (6 bases each). The CDR3 sequence is 14 residues long. CDR1 is MDHEN, CDR2 SYDVKM, per germline. Trimming left V 3 bases short and J 9 bases short, with 15 bases between. The CDR3 nucleotides read TGTGCCAGCAGTTTGCGGTCCGGGGGCGGTGAGCAGTTCTTC. This encodes CASSLRSGGGEQFF.

This clonotype was seen many times. This chain links TRBV12-3 or TRBV12-4 with TRBJ2-1, with a tentative D call TRBD2 (6 bases). The V and J ends lost 6 bases and 7 bases respectively, with 19 bases between them. The CDR3 totals 15 residues. CDR3 sequence: CASSLGGGRNNEQFF. CDR3 DNA sequence: TGTGCCAGCAGCTTGGGGGGTGGGAGGAATAATGAGCAGTTCTTC.

This clonotype was counted ten times or more. The chain has TRBV10-3 and TRBJ2-2; the D is unclear. With 11 bases removed from V and 0 bases from J, the gap between germline ends came to 13 bases. The germline CDR1 and CDR2 sequences are ENHRY and SYGVKD. CDR3 length: 14 amino acids. This chain's CDR3 is CAHSKSANTGELFF. The DNA for the CDR3 is TGTGCCCATTCTAAAAGCGCGAACACCGGGGAGCTGTTTTTT.

There are a few counts of this clonotype. The rearrangement uses TRBV12-3 or TRBV12-4 and TRBJ1-1; D gene ambiguous. V was pared by 0 bases and J by 7 bases, with 12 bases between. This CDR3 comprises 14 residues. CDR3 sequence (DNA): TGTGCCAGCAGTTTAGCGACACGTCCCAGTGAAGCTTTCTTT. Protein: CASSLATRPSEAFF.

The chain couples TRBV4-3 to TRBJ2-1; a weak D match, TRBD2 (6 bases). The CDR3 has 14 residues. The V gene's germline CDR1 is LGHNA and CDR2 YSLEER. The V and J ends lost 0 bases and 9 bases respectively, with 12 bases between them. The CDR3 loop reads CASSQDAGLAEQFF. As DNA, the CDR3 is TGCGCCAGCAGCCAAGATGCGGGGCTCGCTGAGCAGTTCTTC.

V is TRBV27 and J is TRBJ1-2, with D maybe TRBD1 (5 bases). The germline V gene has CDR1 MNHEY and CDR2 SMNVEV (reference sequence). The CDR3 loop spans 12 amino acids. V lost 6 bases and J lost 3, with 8 bases in between. DNA of the CDR3: TGTGCCAGCAGGTCAGGGTACTATGGCTACACCTTC. Residues: CASRSGYYGYTF.